This record covers a single T cell receptor beta chain. This clonotype was counted at least ten times. Its antigen is still unknown. No much larger clonotype is one base removed from it; base qualities were not supplied. V and J are trimmed by 1 base and 6 bases, and the gene matches miss 6 bases of the junction. From the cysteine up to the phenylalanine, the CDR3 has a length of 14 residues. Only the CDR3 DNA stays, 42 bases, in frame from base 1. The CDR1 and CDR2 encoded by the germline V gene (reference sequence) are DFQATT and SNEGSKA. The sample belongs to a study of T-cell reconstitution after alpha-beta-depleted transplantation in children (dated by TCRdb to about 2016). Regarding the complete study: Using TCR repertoire profiling, the study followed T-cell immune reconstitution in a quantitative way in children after TCRalphabeta/CD19-depleted allogeneic hematopoietic cell transplantation.

The method was PCR. The data were produced on an Illumina HiSeq 2500. To normalize quantification of the TCRbeta repertoire, the TCR libraries were built with molecular barcoding that relied on unique molecular identifiers. TCRdb took the public reads, trimmed them with fastp at Q25, ran MiXCR for clone calling and kept in-frame beta chains. Each entry is one CDR3 protein sequence, shown with its most common DNA and genes. In this sample the table shows 75,000 to 100,000 distinct CDR3 sequences, roughly 8% of which occur a single time. 5.5% to 8% of the sample is in the top ten clones. This sequence uses TRBV20-1 and TRBJ1-1, with 9 bases aligning to TRBD1. The receptor comes from a human donor who donated a stem cell graft to a child with congenital amegakaryocytic thrombocytopenia. Sequenced material: PBMCs from the stem cell graft donor, taken from the stem cell graft. The DNA sequence reads TGCAGTGCTAGAGCTCCTACAGGGGGCTCTGAAGCTTTCTTT. It codes for CSARAPTGGSEAFF.